The 29 T cell receptor beta chains below all came from one sample that was sequenced in a study of T cells in localized non-small cell lung cancer. The assay was immunoSEQ multiplex PCR, and TCRdb's table has in-frame clones only and misses some. The profile shows over 20,000 clones, approximately 88% of them singletons. Sequencing used peripheral blood mononuclear cells, obtained before any cancer treatment. These TCRs come from an older male donor with stage II lung adenocarcinoma.

J is TRBJ1-4 and V is TRBV4-1; TRBD1 agrees at 9 bases. CDR3 length equals 18 residues. V trimming: 3 bases; J trimming: 8 bases; junction bases outside the gene matches: 16. Germline loops: CDR1 MGHRA, CDR2 YSYEKL. The CDR3: CASSQGQGGVRWAEKLFF. The CDR3 DNA sequence: TGCGCCAGCAGCCAGGGACAGGGTGGTGTGCGATGGGCAGAAAAACTGTTTTTT.

The chain recombines TRBV10-3 with TRBJ2-3; no clear D gene. Germline-derived CDR1 and CDR2 are ENHRY and SYGVKD. V dropped 2 bases and J dropped 2 bases, with 23 bases sitting between them. The CDR3 extends over 19 amino acids. The CDR3 is CAISEGQRTITLHTDTQYF. CDR3 sequence (DNA): TGTGCCATCAGTGAGGGTCAAAGGACCATCACACTACACACAGATACGCAGTATTTT.

The chain uses TRBV4-2 and TRBJ2-7; 8 positions match TRBD2. Germline loops: CDR1 LGHNA, CDR2 YNFKEQ. With V trimmed by 2 bases and J by 2 bases, 5 bases remained unmatched. The CDR3 totals 15 residues. The CDR3 is CASSQLAGQPYEQYF. In nucleotides, the CDR3 is TGTGCCAGCAGCCAATTAGCGGGACAACCCTACGAGCAGTACTTC.

The chain combines TRBV19 with TRBJ2-2, with D possibly matching TRBD1 (5 bases). Germline loops: CDR1 LNHDA, CDR2 SQIVND (reference sequence). Trimming took 1 base from V and 4 from J, leaving 16 bases between them. CDR3 length: 17 residues. The DNA for the CDR3 is TGTGCCAGTAGTATAGTGTTCGGGCAGGGAATCACCGGGGAGCTGTTTTTT. It encodes CASSIVFGQGITGELFF.

The chain is built from TRBV18 and TRBJ2-5; D call uncertain. The V and J ends lost 6 bases and 6 bases respectively, with 17 bases between them. The CDR3 has 14 residues. The germline gives CDR1 KGHSH, CDR2 LQKENI. CDR3 sequence: CASSPSFEKKTQYF. The CDR3 DNA sequence: TGTGCCAGCTCCCCGTCTTTTGAAAAGAAGACCCAGTACTTC.

Written as DNA, the CDR3 is TGTGCCAGCAGTTTATGGGGGCGCCGGGACACTGAAGCTTTCTTT. Amino acid sequence: CASSLWGRRDTEAFF. The chain links TRBV28 to TRBJ1-1, with D possibly TRBD1 on 5 matching bases. Germline CDR1 MDHEN, CDR2 SYDVKM. Trimming pared 0 bases from V and 3 bases from J, leaving 11 bases between. The CDR3 loop spans 15 amino acids.

The chain carries TRBV6-5 and TRBJ1-2; D remains ambiguous. This CDR3 spans 14 amino acids. Germline CDR1 is MNHEY and CDR2 is SVGAGI. Trimming removed 5 bases from V and 6 bases from J, with 16 bases in between. The CDR3 here is CASSGTHRSNGYTF. The CDR3 region has the DNA TGTGCCAGCAGTGGAACACATCGGTCCAATGGCTACACCTTC.

This clone was detected a few times. The V gene is TRBV28, the J gene TRBJ2-1, with a weak D call TRBD2 (6 bases). Trimming cost V 5 bases and J 10 bases, with 15 bases left between them. Germline CDR1 and CDR2: MDHEN and SYDVKM. The CDR3 consists of 13 residues. This CDR3 is CASSVPGLNEQFF. In DNA form, the CDR3 reads TGTGCCAGCAGTGTCCCGGGACTTAACGAGCAGTTCTTC. Looking up the rest from reference TRBV28 and TRBJ2-1 gives the full variable domain: DVKVTQSSRYLVKRTGEKVFLECVQDMDHENMFWYRQDPGLGLRLIYFSYDVKMKEKGDIPEGYSVSREKKERFSLILESASTNQTSMYLCASSVPGLNEQFFGPGTRLTVL.

Notes on this clone: One end of the junction does not line up with germline, which may come from a read error. This chain links TRBV2 with TRBJ2-1; 7 bases align to TRBD1. Germline V gene sequence: CDR1 SNHLY, CDR2 FYNNEI. CDR3 size: 10 residues. DNA for the CDR3: TGTGCCAGCAGTTATGCCGGGACAGTCTTC. Protein sequence: CASSYAGTVF. The full variable domain, its missing parts supplied by reference TRBV2 and TRBJ2-1, is EPEVTQTPSHQVTQMGQEVILRCVPISNHLYFYWYRQILGQKVEFLVSFYNNEISEKSEIFDDQFSVERPDGSNFTLKIRSTKLEDSAMYFCASSYAGTVFGPGTRLTVL.

The J gene is TRBJ2-1, the V gene TRBV5-5; possible D gene TRBD1, 5 bases. Germline values: CDR1 SGHKS, CDR2 YYEKEE (reference sequence). Trimming stripped 1 base from V and 7 bases from J, with 15 bases between. The CDR3 has 15 amino acids. The CDR3 protein is CASSLRFERGNEQFF. CDR3 bases: TGTGCCAGCAGCTTGCGCTTCGAAAGGGGTAATGAGCAGTTCTTC.

The CDR3 region has the DNA TGTGCCAGCAGTGATAACGGCGGGGGAGGCCGGTTTTCTTACGAGCAGTACTTC. It encodes CASSDNGGGGRFSYEQYF. This chain uses TRBV25-1 with TRBJ2-7, with 7 bases aligning to TRBD2. The CDR3 has 18 amino acids. V lost 3 bases and J lost 4; bases outside the gene matches: 18. The germline CDR1 and CDR2 sequences are MGHDK and SYGVNS.

J is TRBJ2-3 and V is TRBV18; 7 bases are shared with TRBD1. The CDR3 extends over 15 amino acids. The germline gives CDR1 KGHSH, CDR2 LQKENI. Trimming took 3 bases from V and 4 from J; bases not matched to a gene: 7. The CDR3 bases are TGTGCCAGCTCACCGGGGACAGACTCTGCAGATACGCAGTATTTT. This translates into CASSPGTDSADTQYF.

Judged by abundance, this clone is medium-sized (0.01 to 0.1%). The rearrangement links TRBV7-2 to TRBJ1-5; 8 nucleotides match TRBD1. Germline V gene sequence: CDR1 SGHTA, CDR2 FQGNSA. J lost 3 bases, V lost 5 bases, and 6 bases had no gene match. The CDR3 runs 15 residues. In DNA form, the CDR3 reads TGTGCCAGCAGCGAGCGGACAGGGATCAATCAGCCCCAGCATTTT. It codes for CASSERTGINQPQHF.

This clone was recorded once. V gene TRBV28 combines with J gene TRBJ1-5; D may be TRBD1 (5 bases). Germline V gene sequence: CDR1 MDHEN, CDR2 SYDVKM. The CDR3 is 15 residues long. V was clipped by 1 base and J by 10 bases, with 17 bases between them. As DNA, the CDR3 is TGTGCCAGCAGTTTATTCGGAGGGGCCCAGGCCCCCCAGCATTTT. This encodes CASSLFGGAQAPQHF.

This clone came up a few times. J is TRBJ2-1 and V is TRBV28; tentative D call: TRBD1 (6 bases). The CDR3 runs to 16 residues. Germline V gives CDR1 MDHEN, CDR2 SYDVKM. Trimming removed 1 base at V and 4 bases at J, with 14 bases between. The CDR3 is CASSLFGQGHYNEQFF. The CDR3 coding sequence is TGTGCCAGCAGTTTATTTGGGCAGGGGCATTACAATGAGCAGTTCTTC.

The rearrangement links TRBV7-3 to TRBJ2-3, with TRBD2 matching 7 bases. J lost 4 bases, V lost 2 bases, and 3 bases had no gene match. The germline V gene encodes CDR1 SGHTA and CDR2 FQGTGA. The CDR3 has 14 residues. CDR3 sequence: CASSLGGVSDTQYF. CDR3 in DNA: TGTGCCAGCAGCTTAGGGGGGGTATCAGATACGCAGTATTTT.

The J gene is TRBJ2-3, the V gene TRBV9, with D perhaps matching TRBD1 (5 bases). CDR1 and CDR2 (germline): SGDLS, YYNGEE. This CDR3 contains 15 residues. V lost 4 bases and J 1 base, leaving 13 bases between the germline ends. In DNA, the CDR3 is TGTGCCAGCAGCCCTAAAGGCAGGGGCACAGATACGCAGTATTTT. It translates to CASSPKGRGTDTQYF. Using reference TRBV9 and TRBJ2-3 for the parts outside the CDR3, the full variable domain is DSGVTQTPKHLITATGQRVTLRCSPRSGDLSVYWYQQSLDQGLQFLIQYYNGEERAKGNILERFSAQQFPDLHSELNLSSLELGDSALYFCASSPKGRGTDTQYFGPGTRLTVL.

The V gene is TRBV7-8, the J gene TRBJ2-2; 10 positions agree with TRBD2. The V gene's germline CDR1 is SGHVS and CDR2 FQNEAQ. V dropped 5 bases and J dropped 0; count of bases not matched to a gene: 6. This CDR3 is 17 amino acids long. In DNA form, the CDR3 reads TGTGCCAGCAGCGCCCGACTAGCGGGTACGAACACCGGGGAGCTGTTTTTT. Amino acid sequence: CASSARLAGTNTGELFF.

The chain carries TRBV7-8 and TRBJ1-2; D not resolved. Trimming left V 1 base short and J 4 bases short, with 13 bases between. The CDR3 spans 15 residues. CDR1 and CDR2 from the germline V gene are SGHVS and FQNEAQ. CDR3 region: CASSLVAEGSYGYTF. CDR3 nucleotides: TGTGCCAGCAGCTTAGTAGCAGAAGGGAGCTATGGCTACACCTTC.

The gene calls are TRBV2 and TRBJ2-5; D possibly corresponds to TRBD1 (6 bases). Germline lookup yields CDR1 SNHLY and CDR2 FYNNEI. With 9 bases removed from V and 0 bases from J, the gap between germline ends came to 14 bases. CDR3 length: 14 amino acids. CDR3 sequence: CASKDSTNQETQYF. CDR3 in DNA: TGTGCCAGTAAGGACAGCACGAACCAAGAGACCCAGTACTTC.

The J gene is TRBJ1-1, the V gene TRBV14; D is unresolved. V gave up 0 bases and J gave up 6 bases, with 14 bases separating them. The CDR3 is made up of 15 amino acids. In germline, CDR1 is SGHDN, CDR2 FVKESK. CDR3 region: CASSQDVGEFAEAFF. The CDR3 DNA is TGTGCCAGCAGCCAAGATGTCGGGGAGTTCGCTGAAGCTTTCTTT.

V is TRBV6-5 and J is TRBJ2-1, with D maybe TRBD1 (6 bases). V shed 5 bases and J shed 2 bases, with 13 bases lying between them. Germline V gene sequence: CDR1 MNHEY, CDR2 SVGAGI. The CDR3 is 15 amino acids. CDR3 nucleotide sequence: TGTGCCAGCAGTAATCCAGGGGATACCTACAATGAGCAGTTCTTC. Its translation is CASSNPGDTYNEQFF.

This clone has a single count. J is TRBJ2-3 and V is TRBV19, with 10 bases identical to TRBD2. J was trimmed by 4 bases and V by 3 bases; bases with no gene match: 22. CDR1 is LNHDA, CDR2 SQIVND, per germline (reference sequence). There are 21 residues in the CDR3. This chain's CDR3 is CASSMGSGRLFTSGTSDTQYF. In nucleotides, the CDR3 is TGTGCCAGTAGTATGGGCTCGGGCAGACTATTTACTAGCGGGACGTCAGATACGCAGTATTTT.

This chain connects TRBV19 to TRBJ2-4; D may be TRBD1 (5 bases). Germline V CDR1 and CDR2: LNHDA, SQIVND (reference sequence). The CDR3 has 13 residues. V was shortened by 6 bases and J by 8 bases, with 14 bases between the two germline ends. Here the CDR3 DNA reads TGTGCCAGTAGCAGGGCAGGGTCGGACATTCAGTACTTC. Encoded protein: CASSRAGSDIQYF.

The V call is TRBV19, the J call TRBJ1-1; D not certain. Germline V CDR1 and CDR2: LNHDA, SQIVND (reference sequence). The CDR3 runs 13 residues. V was trimmed by 1 base and J by 1 base, leaving 4 bases between them. CDR3 nucleotide sequence: TGTGCCAGTAGTATAGTCCAGAACACTGAAGCTTTCTTT. Translating gives CASSIVQNTEAFF.

The chain links TRBV7-9 to TRBJ2-1, with a possible D match to TRBD1 (5 bases). The germline gives CDR1 SEHNR, CDR2 FQNEAQ (reference sequence). The CDR3 runs to 14 residues. V was trimmed by 8 bases and J by 0 bases, leaving 11 bases between them. The CDR3 spells CASSGQFSYNEQFF. CDR3 DNA sequence: TGTGCCAGCTCAGGGCAATTCTCCTACAATGAGCAGTTCTTC. Combining the CDR3 with reference TRBV7-9 and TRBJ2-1 gives the whole variable domain DTGVSQNPRHKITKRGQNVTFRCDPISEHNRLYWYRQTLGQGPEFLTYFQNEAQLEKSRLLSDRFSAERPKGSFSTLEIQRTEQGDSAMYLCASSGQFSYNEQFFGPGTRLTVL.

V usage is TRBV7-1 and J usage is TRBJ2-1; D is possibly TRBD2 (5 bases). TRBV7-1 has ORF status, its function being uncertain. Trimming shortened V by 5 bases and J by 2 bases, and 13 bases separated the two germline ends. The CDR3 consists of 15 residues. The DNA for the CDR3 is TGTGCCAGCAGCCACGAGCTAGCACCCTACAATGAGCAGTTCTTC. Residues: CASSHELAPYNEQFF.

V is TRBV25-1 and J is TRBJ1-4; D might be TRBD1 (5 bases). The CDR3 loop spans 13 amino acids. In germline, CDR1 is MGHDK, CDR2 SYGVNS. V was clipped by 0 bases and J by 10 bases, with 9 bases between them. CDR3 region: CASSEYQGRKLFF. The DNA of the CDR3 is TGTGCCAGCAGTGAATATCAGGGCCGAAAACTGTTTTTT.

The chain is built from TRBV7-8 and TRBJ2-7; 8 nucleotides align to TRBD1. Germline lookup yields CDR1 SGHVS and CDR2 FQNEAQ. The ends lost 0 bases at V and 7 bases at J; junction bases unmatched: 8. This CDR3 spans 15 amino acids. The CDR3 sequence: CASSLARQGSGEQYF. The CDR3 nucleotides read TGTGCCAGCAGCTTAGCCAGACAGGGGTCGGGGGAGCAGTACTTC.